This TCR beta chain was captured in a study of molecular identifiers for immune sequencing clone quantification. With 7 bases clipped from V and 1 base from J, the junction kept 12 bases outside the gene matches. CDR1 is SEHNR and CDR2 is FQNEAQ in the germline V gene (reference sequence). The CDR3 spans 17 residues. Sorting selected naive CD8 T cells with a CD8+CD4-CCR7+CD45RA+ phenotype. TCR libraries were built in bulk with a published protocol and specific TCR primers. TCRdb re-called the PCR reads with MiXCR, one entry per CDR3 protein. The sample consists of under 650,000 distinct CDR3 sequences, approximately 20% of them appearing once. This clonotype occurred many times. Antigen: not known. Findings and limits, study-wide: Barcode sharing among identical TCR molecules could make large clones appear smaller. Clones exceeding 20 RNA copies carried over 97% of effector molecules but under 1% of naive-cell molecules.

The chain has TRBV7-9 and TRBJ1-1, with 10 bases aligning to TRBD1. Sequenced material: naive CD8+ T cells from blood, with Jurkat cell RNA spiked in. Subset of the sample: FACS-sorted CD8+CD4-CCR7+CD45RA+ naive T cells. This TCR was sampled from a human donor in good health. Some libraries in this study had Jurkat cell RNA spiked in. CDR3 in amino acids: CASNSEGQGRTNTEAFF. In DNA form, the CDR3 reads TGTGCCAGCAACTCCGAGGGACAGGGGAGGACGAACACTGAAGCTTTCTTT.